This TCR beta chain was obtained from a study of response to subunit inactivated influenza vaccine. Findings of the study overall: It was suggested by the authors that few new T cells are recruited by each seasonal influenza vaccination.

Each CDR3 protein gets one entry after TCRdb re-called the RT-PCR reads with MiXCR. The sample has more than 700,000 distinct CDR3 sequences, less than 25% seen once. Germline V gives CDR1 SQVTM, CDR2 ANQGSEA. The CDR3 runs to 13 residues. V lost 4 bases and J lost 2, with 10 bases in between. This clonotype was found a few times. Antigen unknown. This clonotype originated in a man in his fifties who received an inactivated influenza vaccine. The sequences come from PBMCs from blood, collected 5 to 6 days after vaccination. The chain combines TRBV29-1 with TRBJ2-3, with no clear D. The DNA for the CDR3 is TGCAGCGTTGGCGGTGCGGCCACAGATACGCAGTATTTT. Translation: CSVGGAATDTQYF.